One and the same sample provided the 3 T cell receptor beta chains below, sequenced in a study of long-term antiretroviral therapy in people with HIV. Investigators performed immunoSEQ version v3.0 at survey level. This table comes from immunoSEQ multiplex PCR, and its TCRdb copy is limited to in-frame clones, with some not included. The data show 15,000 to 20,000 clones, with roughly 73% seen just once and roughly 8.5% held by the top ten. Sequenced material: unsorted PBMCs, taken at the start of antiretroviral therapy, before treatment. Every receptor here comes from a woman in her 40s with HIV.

The CDR3 here is CASSSDPFPNTEAFF. The CDR3 coding sequence is TGTGCCAGCAGCTCAGACCCCTTCCCTAACACTGAAGCTTTCTTT. This sequence joins TRBV9 and TRBJ1-1; D is uncertain. The germline V and J ends were trimmed by 4 bases and 2 bases, with 15 bases remaining between them. This CDR3 has 15 amino acids. Germline CDR1 and CDR2: SGDLS and YYNGEE.

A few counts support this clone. The CDR3 is CASRAEGSGSPLHF. The CDR3 DNA reads TGTGCCAGCAGAGCGGAGGGGTCAGGGTCACCCCTCCACTTT. This chain joins TRBV2 and TRBJ1-6; the D gene is possibly TRBD1 (5 bases). From germline, CDR1 is SNHLY and CDR2 FYNNEI. The length of the CDR3 is 14 residues. V shed 6 bases and J shed 10 bases, with 16 bases lying between them.

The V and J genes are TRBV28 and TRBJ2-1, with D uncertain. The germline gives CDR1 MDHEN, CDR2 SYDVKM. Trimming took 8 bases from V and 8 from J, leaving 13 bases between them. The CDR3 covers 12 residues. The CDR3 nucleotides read TGTGCCAGCGCTGGCGTTTCAGATGAGCAGTTCTTC. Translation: CASAGVSDEQFF.